Listed here are 12 T cell receptor beta chains from one sample, sequenced in a study of T-cell memory formation after mild COVID-19. TCRdb passed the 5' RACE reads through MiXCR, listing each CDR3 protein once. The table shows approximately 290,000 distinct CDR3 sequences, with roughly 8% occurring only once. Sequenced: PBMCs or a T cell subset sorted from them (not recorded which). These TCRs come from a man younger than 35 who had mild COVID-19 (a few samples of this study predate the infection). Cell type and time point are not known.

This clonotype appeared a few times. The V gene is TRBV11-2, the J gene TRBJ2-3; perhaps D is TRBD1 or TRBD2 (5 bases each). Trimming removed 5 bases from V and 2 bases from J, with 17 bases in between. CDR1 is SGHAT, CDR2 FQNNGV, per germline. There are 16 residues in the CDR3. CDR3 sequence (DNA): TGTGCCAGCAGCCACCGTGCAGGGACCAACACAGATACGCAGTATTTT. It codes for CASSHRAGTNTDTQYF.

This clonotype was recorded at least ten times. The gene calls are TRBV7-2 and TRBJ2-1, with D perhaps given as TRBD1 or TRBD2 (5 bases each). V was pared by 0 bases and J by 7 bases, with 13 bases between. The CDR3 loop spans 15 amino acids. The germline V gene has CDR1 SGHTA and CDR2 FQGNSA. DNA for the CDR3: TGTGCCAGCAGCTTAGCCCCTCTAGAGGGGAATGAGCAGTTCTTC. Amino acids: CASSLAPLEGNEQFF.

V usage is TRBV5-1 and J usage is TRBJ2-7, with no clear D. The germline V gene encodes CDR1 SGHRS and CDR2 YFSETQ. CDR3 length: 14 amino acids. V was clipped by 7 bases and J by 0 bases, with 14 bases between them. The CDR3 is CASSLDSFSYEQYF. CDR3 in DNA: TGCGCCAGCTCCCTGGATTCTTTCTCCTACGAGCAGTACTTC. The variable domain in full, completed from reference TRBV5-1 and TRBJ2-7, reads KAGVTQTPRYLIKTRGQQVTLSCSPISGHRSVSWYQQTPGQGLQFLFEYFSETQRNKGNFPGRFSGRQFSNSRSEMNVSTLELGDSALYLCASSLDSFSYEQYFGPGTRLTVT.

This clonotype was picked up a small number of times. V usage is TRBV20-1 and J usage is TRBJ2-7, with D unclear. Looked up from germline, CDR1 is DFQATT and CDR2 is SNEGSKA (reference sequence). V gave up 3 bases and J gave up 3 bases, with 6 bases separating them. This CDR3 has 11 residues. CDR3 bases: TGCAGTGCTAGCCGTAGCTACGAGCAGTACTTC. Amino acid sequence: CSASRSYEQYF.

The chain recombines TRBV29-1 with TRBJ2-3, with 7 bases lining up with TRBD1. J gave up 2 bases and V 7 bases, and 15 bases lay outside the gene matches. The CDR3 contains 16 residues. In germline, CDR1 is SQVTM, CDR2 ANQGSEA. The CDR3 reads CSDMSPDRAYTDTQYF. The CDR3 coding sequence is TGCAGCGACATGAGCCCTGACAGGGCGTACACAGATACGCAGTATTTT.

This clonotype was observed a few times. V is TRBV20-1 and J is TRBJ1-1; possible D gene TRBD1, 5 bases. CDR1 and CDR2 (germline): DFQATT, SNEGSKA (reference sequence). The CDR3 covers 14 residues. Trimming cost V 8 bases and J 1 base, with 17 bases left between them. Here the CDR3 DNA reads TGCAGTACCAACAACCCCAGGGCGAACACTGAAGCTTTCTTT. Its translation is CSTNNPRANTEAFF.

This clonotype has more than one count but fewer than ten. The chain employs TRBV5-1 and TRBJ2-5; 10 bases are shared with TRBD1. The germline CDR1 and CDR2 sequences are SGHRS and YFSETQ. Losses at the gene ends were 5 bases for V and 3 bases for J; bases not matched to a gene: 1. The length of the CDR3 is 13 residues. CDR3 in DNA: TGCGCCAGCAGGGGGACAGGGGAAGAGACCCAGTACTTC. This sequence encodes CASRGTGEETQYF.

This clonotype was found a few times. The rearrangement uses TRBV20-1 and TRBJ2-3, with D possibly TRBD1 on 6 matching bases. The CDR3 is 18 residues long. CDR1 is DFQATT and CDR2 is SNEGSKA in the germline V gene (reference sequence). V was shortened by 4 bases and J by 2 bases, with 25 bases between the two germline ends. CDR3 nucleotides: TGCAGTGCTAATAGCCCAGGCACCAAATGGGGGCCCACAGATACGCAGTATTTT. Its translation: CSANSPGTKWGPTDTQYF.

Details on this clonotype: The junction does not match germline at one end; this may be a read error. J is TRBJ2-3 and V is TRBV15; 7 positions agree with TRBD1. This CDR3 is built from 16 residues. In germline, CDR1 is LNHNV, CDR2 YYDKDF (reference sequence). The CDR3 here is CATSRDDNRGTDTQYF. The CDR3, as DNA: TGTGCCACCAGCAGAGATGATAACAGGGGCACGGATACGCAGTATTTT.

A few counts support this clonotype. The V and J genes are TRBV11-3 and TRBJ2-3; D possibly corresponds to TRBD1 (6 bases). This CDR3 spans 16 amino acids. Trimming left V 3 bases short and J 1 base short, with 14 bases between. CDR1 is SGHNT, CDR2 YENEEA, per germline. The CDR3 nucleotides read TGTGCCAGCAGCTTCCAGGGGACCTCTCGCACAGATACGCAGTATTTT. It translates to CASSFQGTSRTDTQYF.

The chain has TRBV6-6 and TRBJ1-6; D is uncertain. CDR1 MNHNY and CDR2 SVGAGI come from the germline V gene (reference sequence). V was shortened by 6 bases and J by 8 bases, with 17 bases between the two germline ends. CDR3 length: 15 residues. The CDR3 DNA follows: TGTGCCAGCAGGCAAACCTCGACGGGGTATTCACCCCTCCACTTT. Translated: CASRQTSTGYSPLHF.

This clonotype has more than one count but fewer than ten. The J gene is TRBJ1-1, the V gene TRBV6-5; 7 nucleotides line up with TRBD1. The length of the CDR3 is 15 residues. Germline V gene sequence: CDR1 MNHEY, CDR2 SVGAGI. Unmatched junction bases numbered 7, after V lost 2 bases and J lost 4 bases. DNA of the CDR3: TGTGCCAGCAGTTACACCCGACAGGGCCCCACTGAAGCTTTCTTT. Translated, it gives CASSYTRQGPTEAFF.